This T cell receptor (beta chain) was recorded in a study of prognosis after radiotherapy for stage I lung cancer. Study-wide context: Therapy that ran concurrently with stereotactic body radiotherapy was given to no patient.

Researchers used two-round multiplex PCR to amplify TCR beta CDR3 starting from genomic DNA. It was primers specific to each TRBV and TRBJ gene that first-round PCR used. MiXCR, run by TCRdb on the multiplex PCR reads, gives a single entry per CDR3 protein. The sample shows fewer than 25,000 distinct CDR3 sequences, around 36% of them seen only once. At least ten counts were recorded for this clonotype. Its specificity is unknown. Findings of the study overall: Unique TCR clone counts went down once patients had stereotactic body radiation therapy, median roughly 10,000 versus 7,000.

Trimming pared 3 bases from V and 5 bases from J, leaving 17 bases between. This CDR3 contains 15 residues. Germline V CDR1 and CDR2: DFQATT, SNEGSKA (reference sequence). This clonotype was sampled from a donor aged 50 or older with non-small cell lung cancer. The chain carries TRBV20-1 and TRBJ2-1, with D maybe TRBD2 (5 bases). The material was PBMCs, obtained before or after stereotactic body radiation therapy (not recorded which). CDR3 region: CSASWAGTINNEQFF. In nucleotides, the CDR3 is TGCAGTGCTAGTTGGGCGGGCACCATAAACAATGAGCAGTTCTTC.